Following are 15 T cell receptor beta chains from one sample sequenced in a study of OX40 agonist ivuxolimab in advanced cancers. Clones were read by immunoSEQ multiplex PCR, and TCRdb kept only the in-frame ones, dropping some. The table shows approximately 31,000 clones, with more than 70% occurring only once. The material sequenced was CD4+ or CD8+ T cells sorted from blood, taken in a trial of the OX40 agonist ivuxolimab. The receptors derive from an adult with an advanced solid tumor such as melanoma, head and neck, liver or kidney cancer.

This clone was observed a few times. The chain couples TRBV7-9 to TRBJ2-7, with TRBD2 as a possible D gene (6 bases). The CDR3 extends over 17 amino acids. Germline V gene data show CDR1 as SEHNR and CDR2 as FQNEAQ (reference sequence). Trimming shortened V by 1 base and J by 3 bases, and 19 bases separated the two germline ends. CDR3 loop: CASSLVDFGGTHYEQYF. The CDR3 DNA sequence: TGTGCCAGCAGCTTAGTTGATTTCGGGGGAACCCACTACGAGCAGTACTTC.

V gene TRBV6-5 combines with J gene TRBJ1-6; no clear D. Germline V gene sequence: CDR1 MNHEY, CDR2 SVGAGI. Deletions cut 2 bases from V and 6 bases from J, with 14 bases between. The CDR3 loop spans 16 amino acids. The CDR3: CASSYGLGSFNSPLHF. The CDR3 DNA reads as TGTGCCAGCAGTTACGGCCTGGGAAGTTTTAATTCACCCCTCCACTTT.

This chain connects TRBV6-5 to TRBJ2-7; 7 nucleotides agree with TRBD1. Germline assignment: CDR1 MNHEY and CDR2 SVGAGI. The CDR3 consists of 13 residues. The V and J ends lost 5 bases and 3 bases, in that order; junction bases with no gene match: 4. Written as DNA, the CDR3 is TGTGCCAGCAGTCCCAGGGGGTTCTACGAGCAGTACTTC. Its protein product is CASSPRGFYEQYF.

This sequence joins TRBV27 and TRBJ1-1; D remains unclear. This CDR3 spans 12 amino acids. CDR1 is MNHEY, CDR2 SMNVEV, per germline (reference sequence). The ends were cut back, 7 bases at V and 8 bases at J, with 14 bases in the middle. CDR3: CASTTLVGEAFF. In DNA form, the CDR3 reads TGTGCCAGCACCACCCTTGTAGGGGAAGCTTTCTTT.

The rearrangement links TRBV19 to TRBJ1-2; possible D gene TRBD1, 6 bases. Germline-derived CDR1 and CDR2 are LNHDA and SQIVND (reference sequence). The CDR3 has 12 amino acids. Trimming stripped 7 bases from V and 3 bases from J, with 9 bases between. For the CDR3, the DNA is TGTGCCAGTACGTACAGGGACTATGGCTACACCTTC. Translation: CASTYRDYGYTF.

By sample fraction, this clone is medium-sized. This sequence joins TRBV28 and TRBJ2-5; TRBD1 aligns across 9 bases. This CDR3 is 17 amino acids long. From germline, CDR1 is MDHEN and CDR2 SYDVKM. J lost 5 bases, V lost 4 bases, and 14 bases had no gene match. CDR3 in amino acids: CASSSGTGFGLVETQYF. The CDR3, as DNA: TGTGCCAGCAGTTCCGGGACAGGGTTTGGCTTGGTCGAGACCCAGTACTTC. Full variable domain (missing parts from reference TRBV28 and TRBJ2-5): DVKVTQSSRYLVKRTGEKVFLECVQDMDHENMFWYRQDPGLGLRLIYFSYDVKMKEKGDIPEGYSVSREKKERFSLILESASTNQTSMYLCASSSGTGFGLVETQYFGPGTRLLVL.

The CDR3 region has the DNA TGTGCCAGTAGTGAGGGGGCGCGGGGCTATGGCTACACCTTC. Translation: CASSEGARGYGYTF. The chain carries TRBV19 and TRBJ1-2, with TRBD1 matching over 7 bases. The germline gives CDR1 LNHDA, CDR2 SQIVND (reference sequence). Unmatched junction bases numbered 7, after V lost 5 bases and J lost 4 bases. This CDR3 spans 14 amino acids.

The V gene is TRBV5-4, the J gene TRBJ2-2; TRBD2 agrees at 7 bases. The germline gives CDR1 SGHNT, CDR2 YYREEE (reference sequence). The CDR3 extends over 16 amino acids. Losses at the gene ends were 2 bases for V and 1 base for J; bases not matched to a gene: 5. The CDR3 region is CASSLPPGGNTGELFF. The CDR3 coding sequence is TGTGCCAGCAGCTTACCGCCGGGGGGGAACACCGGGGAGCTGTTTTTT.

This clone was found a few times. The V gene is TRBV6-1, the J gene TRBJ2-2; 10 bases match TRBD1. This CDR3 spans 15 amino acids. V lost 6 bases to trimming and J lost 6 bases; unmatched junction nucleotides: 7. CDR1 is MNHNS, CDR2 SASEGT, per germline. The CDR3 reads CASRGDRGPSGELFF. In nucleotides, the CDR3 is TGTGCCAGCAGGGGGGACAGGGGACCTTCCGGGGAGCTGTTTTTT.

This chain connects TRBV7-6 to TRBJ2-3; D remains unclear. The CDR3 is 12 residues long. Germline assignment: CDR1 SGHVS and CDR2 FNYEAQ. Trimming removed 3 bases at V and 3 bases at J, with 4 bases between. CDR3 region: CASSFNTDTQYF. The CDR3 DNA follows: TGTGCCAGCAGCTTTAATACAGATACGCAGTATTTT.

The chain joins TRBV4-1 to TRBJ1-4; D remains ambiguous. Deletions cut 2 bases from V and 6 bases from J, with 16 bases between. The CDR3 length is 16 residues. Germline-derived CDR1 and CDR2 are MGHRA and YSYEKL. The CDR3 sequence is CASSQKRGSPYEKLFF. Written as DNA, the CDR3 is TGCGCCAGCAGCCAAAAACGGGGAAGCCCCTATGAAAAACTGTTTTTT.

J is TRBJ2-7 and V is TRBV19, with unresolved D. Germline CDR1 reads LNHDA; CDR2 reads SQIVND (reference sequence). Trimming left V 5 bases short and J 3 bases short, with 20 bases between. This CDR3 has 16 amino acids. CDR3 nucleotide sequence: TGTGCCAGTAGTTCCCGGCGCTCCATTGACCGCTACGAGCAGTACTTC. Translation: CASSSRRSIDRYEQYF.

Here the CDR3 DNA reads TGCGCCAGCAGCTTTGGAATGGCGAACACCGGGGAGCTGTTTTTT. This gives the protein CASSFGMANTGELFF. The V gene is TRBV5-1, the J gene TRBJ2-2; no clear D gene. This CDR3 spans 15 amino acids. V was pared by 2 bases and J by 0 bases, with 8 bases between. Germline CDR1 SGHRS, CDR2 YFSETQ.

The chain joins TRBV6-1 to TRBJ1-1; no reliable D call. Germline CDR1 and CDR2: MNHNS and SASEGT. The CDR3 covers 10 residues. Trimming removed 7 bases from V and 3 bases from J, with 3 bases in between. CDR3 sequence: CASKYTEAFF. CDR3 in DNA: TGTGCCAGCAAGTACACTGAAGCTTTCTTT.

The CDR3 sequence is CASSIGPDRASYNEQFF. The CDR3 nucleotides read TGTGCCAGTAGTATAGGACCTGACAGGGCCTCCTACAATGAGCAGTTCTTC. The rearrangement links TRBV19 to TRBJ2-1; 7 bases agree with TRBD1. The trim removed 1 base at V and 0 bases at J, leaving 6 bases unmatched. Germline V gene sequence: CDR1 LNHDA, CDR2 SQIVND (reference sequence). This CDR3 contains 17 residues.